This T cell receptor (beta chain) was recovered during a study of blood T cell repertoires in COVID-19. Study at large: The United States, Italy and Spain were the sources of the acute and convalescent COVID-19 samples.

The table came from immunoSEQ multiplex PCR; TCRdb's copy has only in-frame clones and leaves some out. The sample lists 200,000 or so clones; about 80% were seen once. In its sample, this clone was seen a few times. The TCR originated in a human donor with acute or convalescent COVID-19. The donor label of this sample is uncertain. Material for sequencing was peripheral blood.

CDR3 nucleotides: TGTGCCAGCAGCTTAATTCCGGGAGAGTCGTACGAGCAGTACTTC. Encoded protein: CASSLIPGESYEQYF. The chain is built from TRBV7-2 and TRBJ2-7; tentatively, D is TRBD2 (6 bases). This CDR3 region has 15 residues. The germline gives CDR1 SGHTA, CDR2 FQGNSA. V dropped 2 bases and J dropped 4 bases, with 15 bases sitting between them.